This T cell receptor (beta chain) was recorded in a study of beta chain features in type 1 diabetes. Points from the study as a whole: People with Type 1 diabetes carried modestly yet significantly shorter TCRB CDR3s in all four CD4+ subsets.

As to this clone: Its antigen is as yet unknown.

As every portion of the isolated RNA was reverse transcribed, the sequencing read expressed TCRB transcripts. Clones were sequenced by immunoSEQ multiplex PCR, and TCRdb holds only the in-frame ones, with some missing. The data show 100,000 to 150,000 clones, roughly 10% seen once. Per the germline V gene, CDR1 is LGHNA and CDR2 is YNFKEQ. CDR3 length equals 16 residues. J gave up 4 bases and V 0 bases, and 4 bases lay outside the gene matches. This chain links TRBV4-2 with TRBJ2-5; 11 bases are a match to TRBD2. Sequencing was done on a sample of central memory CD4+ T cells from blood. The sequence was obtained from a man aged 25 to 45 with type 1 diabetes. CDR3 loop: CASSQELTSGAETQYF. The CDR3 DNA reads TGTGCCAGCAGCCAAGAGCTGACTAGCGGGGCAGAGACCCAGTACTTC.